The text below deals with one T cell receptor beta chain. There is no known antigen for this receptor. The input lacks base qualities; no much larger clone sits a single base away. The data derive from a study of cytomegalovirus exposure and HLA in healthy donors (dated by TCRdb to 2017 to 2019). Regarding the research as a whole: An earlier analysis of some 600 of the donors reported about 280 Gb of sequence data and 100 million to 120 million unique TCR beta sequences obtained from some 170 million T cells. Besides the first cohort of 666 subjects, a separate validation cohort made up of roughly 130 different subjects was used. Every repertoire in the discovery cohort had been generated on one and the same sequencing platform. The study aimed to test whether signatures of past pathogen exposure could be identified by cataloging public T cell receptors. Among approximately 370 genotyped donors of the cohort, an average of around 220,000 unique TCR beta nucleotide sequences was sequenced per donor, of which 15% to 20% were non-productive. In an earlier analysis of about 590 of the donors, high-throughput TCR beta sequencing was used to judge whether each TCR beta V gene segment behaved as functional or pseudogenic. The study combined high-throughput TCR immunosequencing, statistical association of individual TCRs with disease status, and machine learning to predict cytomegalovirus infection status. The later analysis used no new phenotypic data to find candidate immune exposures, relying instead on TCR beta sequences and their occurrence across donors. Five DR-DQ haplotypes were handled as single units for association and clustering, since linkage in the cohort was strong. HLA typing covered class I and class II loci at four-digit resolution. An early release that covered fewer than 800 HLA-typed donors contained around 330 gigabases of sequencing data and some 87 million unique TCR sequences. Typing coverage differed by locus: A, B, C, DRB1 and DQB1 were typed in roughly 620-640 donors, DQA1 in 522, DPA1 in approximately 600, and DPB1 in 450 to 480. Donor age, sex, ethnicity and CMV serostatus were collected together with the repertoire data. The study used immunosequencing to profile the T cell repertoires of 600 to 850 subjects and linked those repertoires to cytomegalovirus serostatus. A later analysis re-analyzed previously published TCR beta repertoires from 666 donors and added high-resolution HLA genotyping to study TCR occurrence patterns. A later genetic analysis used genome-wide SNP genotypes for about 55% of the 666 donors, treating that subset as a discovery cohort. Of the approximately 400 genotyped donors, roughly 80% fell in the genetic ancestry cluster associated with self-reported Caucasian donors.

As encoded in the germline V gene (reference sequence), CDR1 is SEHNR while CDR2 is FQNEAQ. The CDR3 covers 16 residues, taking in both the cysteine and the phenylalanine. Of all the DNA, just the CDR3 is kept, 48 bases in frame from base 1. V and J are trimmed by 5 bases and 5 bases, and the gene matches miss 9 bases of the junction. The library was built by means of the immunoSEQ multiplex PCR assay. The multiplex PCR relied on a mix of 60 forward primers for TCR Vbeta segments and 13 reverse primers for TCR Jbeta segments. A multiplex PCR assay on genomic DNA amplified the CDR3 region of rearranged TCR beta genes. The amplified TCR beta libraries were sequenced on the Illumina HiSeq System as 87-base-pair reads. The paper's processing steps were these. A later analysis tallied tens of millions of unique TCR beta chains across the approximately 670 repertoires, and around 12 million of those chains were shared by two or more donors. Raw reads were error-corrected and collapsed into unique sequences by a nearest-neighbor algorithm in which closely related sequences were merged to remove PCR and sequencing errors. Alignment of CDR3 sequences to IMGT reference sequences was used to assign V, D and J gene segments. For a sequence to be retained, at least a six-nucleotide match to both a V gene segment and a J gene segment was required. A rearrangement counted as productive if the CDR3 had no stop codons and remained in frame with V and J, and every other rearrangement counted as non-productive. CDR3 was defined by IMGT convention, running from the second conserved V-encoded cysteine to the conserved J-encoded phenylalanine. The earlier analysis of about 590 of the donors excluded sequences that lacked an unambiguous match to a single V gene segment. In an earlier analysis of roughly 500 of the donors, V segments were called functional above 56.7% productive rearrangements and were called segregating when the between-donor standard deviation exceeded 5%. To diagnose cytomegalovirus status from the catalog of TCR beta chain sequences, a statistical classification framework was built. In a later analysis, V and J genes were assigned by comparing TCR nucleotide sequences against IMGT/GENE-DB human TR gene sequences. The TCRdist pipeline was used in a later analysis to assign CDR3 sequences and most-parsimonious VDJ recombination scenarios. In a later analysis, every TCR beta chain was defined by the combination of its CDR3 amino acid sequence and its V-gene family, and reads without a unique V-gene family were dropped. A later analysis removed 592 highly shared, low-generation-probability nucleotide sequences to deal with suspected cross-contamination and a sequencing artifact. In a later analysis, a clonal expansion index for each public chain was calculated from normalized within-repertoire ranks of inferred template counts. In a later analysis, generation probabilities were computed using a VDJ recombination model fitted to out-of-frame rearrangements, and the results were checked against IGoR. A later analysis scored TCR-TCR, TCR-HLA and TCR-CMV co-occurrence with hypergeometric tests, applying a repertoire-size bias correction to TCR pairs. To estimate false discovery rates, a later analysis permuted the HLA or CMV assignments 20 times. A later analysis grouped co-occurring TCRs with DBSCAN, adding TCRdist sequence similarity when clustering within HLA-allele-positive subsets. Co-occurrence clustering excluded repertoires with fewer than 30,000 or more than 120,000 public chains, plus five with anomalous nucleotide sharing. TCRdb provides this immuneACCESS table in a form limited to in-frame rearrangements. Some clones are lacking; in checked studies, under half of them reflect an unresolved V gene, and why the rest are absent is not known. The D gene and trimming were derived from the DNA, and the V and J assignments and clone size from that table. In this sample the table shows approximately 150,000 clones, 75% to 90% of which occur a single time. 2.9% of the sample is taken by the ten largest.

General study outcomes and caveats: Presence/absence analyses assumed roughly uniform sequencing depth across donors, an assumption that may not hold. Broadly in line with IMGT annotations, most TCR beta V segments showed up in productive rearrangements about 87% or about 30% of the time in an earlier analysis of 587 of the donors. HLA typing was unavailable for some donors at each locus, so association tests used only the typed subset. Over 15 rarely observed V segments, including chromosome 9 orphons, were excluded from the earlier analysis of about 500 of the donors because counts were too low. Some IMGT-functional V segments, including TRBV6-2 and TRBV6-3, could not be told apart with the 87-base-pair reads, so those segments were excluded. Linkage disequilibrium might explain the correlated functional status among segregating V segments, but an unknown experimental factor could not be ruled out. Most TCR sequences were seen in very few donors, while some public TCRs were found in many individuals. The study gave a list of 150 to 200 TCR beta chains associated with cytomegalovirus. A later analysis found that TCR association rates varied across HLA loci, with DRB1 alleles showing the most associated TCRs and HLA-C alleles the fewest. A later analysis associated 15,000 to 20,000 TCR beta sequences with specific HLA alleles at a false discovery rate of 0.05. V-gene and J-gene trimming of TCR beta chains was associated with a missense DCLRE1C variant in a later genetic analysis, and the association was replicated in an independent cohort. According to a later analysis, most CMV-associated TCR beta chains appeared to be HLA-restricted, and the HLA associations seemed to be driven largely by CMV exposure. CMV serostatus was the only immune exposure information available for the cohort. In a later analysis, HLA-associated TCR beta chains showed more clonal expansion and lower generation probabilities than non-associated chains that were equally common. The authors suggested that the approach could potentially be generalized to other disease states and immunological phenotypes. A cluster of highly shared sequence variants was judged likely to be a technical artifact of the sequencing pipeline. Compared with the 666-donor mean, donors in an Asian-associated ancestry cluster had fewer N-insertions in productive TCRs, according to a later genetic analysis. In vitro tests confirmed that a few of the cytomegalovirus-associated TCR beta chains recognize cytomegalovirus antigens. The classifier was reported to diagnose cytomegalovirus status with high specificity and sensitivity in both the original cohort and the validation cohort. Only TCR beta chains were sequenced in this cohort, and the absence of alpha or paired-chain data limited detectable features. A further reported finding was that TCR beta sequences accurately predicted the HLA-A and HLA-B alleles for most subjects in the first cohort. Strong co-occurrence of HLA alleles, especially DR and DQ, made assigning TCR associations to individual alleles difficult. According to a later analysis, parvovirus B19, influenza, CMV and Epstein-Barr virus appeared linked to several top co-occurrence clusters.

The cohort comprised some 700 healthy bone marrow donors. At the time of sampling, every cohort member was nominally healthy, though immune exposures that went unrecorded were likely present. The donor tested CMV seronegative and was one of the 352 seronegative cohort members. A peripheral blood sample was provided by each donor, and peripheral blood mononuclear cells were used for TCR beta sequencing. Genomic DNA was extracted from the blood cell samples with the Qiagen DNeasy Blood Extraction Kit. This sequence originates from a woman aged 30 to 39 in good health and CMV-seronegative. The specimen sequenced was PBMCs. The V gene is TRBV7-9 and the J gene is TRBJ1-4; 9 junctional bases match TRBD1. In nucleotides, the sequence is TGTGCCAGCAGCCCAGGGACAGGGATTGAGAATGAAAAACTGTTTTTT. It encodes CASSPGTGIENEKLFF.